Listed here is a single T cell receptor (beta chain). The entry originates in a study of T cells after somatic rescue of genetic block. Here immunoSEQ multiplex PCR was the method, and the copy in TCRdb shows in-frame clones only, minus some. The data show approximately 13,000 clones, approximately 70% seen once. This CDR3 region has 14 residues. V was clipped by 2 bases and J by 8 bases, with 15 bases between them. CDR1 and CDR2 (germline): LNHDA, SQIVND (reference sequence). The origin of this receptor is a boy aged 5-17 years. Material for sequencing was peripheral blood mononuclear cells (PBMCs). The chain couples TRBV19 to TRBJ1-1; D is uncertain. CDR3 protein: CASSIKPPGREAFF. The CDR3 DNA sequence: TGTGCCAGTAGTATAAAGCCCCCCGGACGGGAAGCTTTCTTT. Full variable domain (outside the CDR3, taken from reference TRBV19 and TRBJ1-1): DGGITQSPKYLFRKEGQNVTLSCEQNLNHDAMYWYRQDPGQGLRLIYYSQIVNDFQKGDIAEGYSVSREKKESFPLTVTSAQKNPTAFYLCASSIKPPGREAFFGQGTRLTVV.